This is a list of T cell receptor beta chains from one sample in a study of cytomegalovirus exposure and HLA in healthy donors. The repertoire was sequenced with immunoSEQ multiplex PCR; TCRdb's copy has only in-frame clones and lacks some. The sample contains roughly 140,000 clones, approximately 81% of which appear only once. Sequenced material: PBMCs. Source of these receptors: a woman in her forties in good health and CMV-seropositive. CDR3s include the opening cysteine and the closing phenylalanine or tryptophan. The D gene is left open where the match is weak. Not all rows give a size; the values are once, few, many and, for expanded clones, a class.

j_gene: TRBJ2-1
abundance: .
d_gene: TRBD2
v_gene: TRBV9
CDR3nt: TGTGCCAGCAGCGTAGGAGGACTAGGAGACAATGAGCAGTTCTTC
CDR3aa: CASSVGGLGDNEQFF

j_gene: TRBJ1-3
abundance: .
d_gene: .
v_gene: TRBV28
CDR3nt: TGTGCCAGCAGTCCCAGGGCTCTGAGCTCTGGAAACACCATATATTTT
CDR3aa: CASSPRALSSGNTIYF

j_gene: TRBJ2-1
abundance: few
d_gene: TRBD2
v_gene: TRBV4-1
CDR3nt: TGCGCCAGCGCCGGGGGGGGCGGGAGGGCCCTTGGCAATGAGCAGTTCTTC
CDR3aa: CASAGGGGRALGNEQFF

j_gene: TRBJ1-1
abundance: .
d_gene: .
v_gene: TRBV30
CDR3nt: TGTGCCTGGAGCAGGGCCACTGAAGCTTTCTTT
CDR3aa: CAWSRATEAFF

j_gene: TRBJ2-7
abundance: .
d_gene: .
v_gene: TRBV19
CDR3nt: TGTGCCACCACACATGGAGGGGCCCCTTTCTACGAGCAGTACTTC
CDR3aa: CATTHGGAPFYEQYF

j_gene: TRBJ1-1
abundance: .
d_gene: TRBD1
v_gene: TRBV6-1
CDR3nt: TGTGCCAGCAGTGGCGCAGGGGGCTTGATAGCTTTCTTT
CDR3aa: CASSGAGGLIAFF

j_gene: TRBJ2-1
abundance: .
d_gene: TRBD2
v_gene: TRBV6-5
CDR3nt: TGTGCCAGCATCTCCGGGACTAGCGGCTTCGGGGAGCAGTTCTTC
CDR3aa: CASISGTSGFGEQFF

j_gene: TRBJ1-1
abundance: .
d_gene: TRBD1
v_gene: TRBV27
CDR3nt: TGTGCCAGCAGTTTAATGCCCGGACAGGGCCAGAACACTGAAGCTTTCTTT
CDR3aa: CASSLMPGQGQNTEAFF

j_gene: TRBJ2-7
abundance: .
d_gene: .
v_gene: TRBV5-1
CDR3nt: TGCGCCAGCAGCCCTGGTGGGCGGGCCGGTTACGAGCAGTACTTC
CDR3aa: CASSPGGRAGYEQYF

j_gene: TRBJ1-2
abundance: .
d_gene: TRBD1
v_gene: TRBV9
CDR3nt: TGTGCCAGCAGCGGAACTGTGGACAGGGGGTTCTATGGCTACACCTTC
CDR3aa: CASSGTVDRGFYGYTF

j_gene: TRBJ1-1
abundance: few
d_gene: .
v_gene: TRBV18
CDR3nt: TGTGCCAGCTCACGGGAGGAGAGCACTGAAGCTTTCTTT
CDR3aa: CASSREESTEAFF

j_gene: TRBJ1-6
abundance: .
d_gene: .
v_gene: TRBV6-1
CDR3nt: TGTGCCAGCAGTGGGATCAGGGGAAATTCACCCCTCCACTTT
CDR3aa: CASSGIRGNSPLHF

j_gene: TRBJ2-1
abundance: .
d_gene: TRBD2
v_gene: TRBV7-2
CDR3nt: TGTGCCAGCAGCTTGGGGCTAGCGGGAGGGATCAATGAGCAGTTCTTC
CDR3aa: CASSLGLAGGINEQFF

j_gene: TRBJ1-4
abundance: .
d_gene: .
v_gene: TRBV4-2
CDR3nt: TGTGCCAGCAGCCAAGCCTCGTCCCCGGCGAGGTTAGCAACTAATGAAAAACTGTTTTTT
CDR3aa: CASSQASSPARLATNEKLFF

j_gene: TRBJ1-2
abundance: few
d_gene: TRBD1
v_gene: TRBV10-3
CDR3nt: TGTGCCATCAGTGACGGGCCAGGGGGGTATGGCTACACCTTC
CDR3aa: CAISDGPGGYGYTF

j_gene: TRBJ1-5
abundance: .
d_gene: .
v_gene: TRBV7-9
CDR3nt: TGTGCCAGCAGTGGTGTAACAGGGTCCAATCAGCCCCAGCATTTT
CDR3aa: CASSGVTGSNQPQHF

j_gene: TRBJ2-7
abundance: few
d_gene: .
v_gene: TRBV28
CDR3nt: TGTGCCAGCAGTTTAGCTGGGGGGATCCACGAGCAGTACTTC
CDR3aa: CASSLAGGIHEQYF

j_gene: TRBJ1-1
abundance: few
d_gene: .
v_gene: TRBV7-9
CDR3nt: TGTGCCAGCAGCTCCTTTATGGGGACGGGGGGGACTGAAGCTTTCTTT
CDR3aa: CASSSFMGTGGTEAFF

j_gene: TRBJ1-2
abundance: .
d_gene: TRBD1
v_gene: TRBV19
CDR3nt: TGTGCCAGTAGTAAGGGACAGGAGCTGAATGGCTACACCTTC
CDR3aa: CASSKGQELNGYTF

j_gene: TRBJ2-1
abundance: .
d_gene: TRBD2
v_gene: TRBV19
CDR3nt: TGTGCCAGTAGCACTAGCGGGAGTTACAATGAGCAGTTCTTC
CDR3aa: CASSTSGSYNEQFF

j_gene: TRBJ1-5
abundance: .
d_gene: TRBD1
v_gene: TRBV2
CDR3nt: TGTGCCAGCAGTGACCAGGGGGCCCTCGTCAATCAGCCCCAGCATTTT
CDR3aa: CASSDQGALVNQPQHF

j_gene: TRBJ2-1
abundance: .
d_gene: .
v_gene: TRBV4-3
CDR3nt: TGCGCCAGCAGCCAGTACAGGGCCGCCAATGAGCAGTTCTTC
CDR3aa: CASSQYRAANEQFF

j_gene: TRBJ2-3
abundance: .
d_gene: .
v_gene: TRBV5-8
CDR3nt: TGTGCCAGCAGCTTGTCTGCGGCAGATACGCAGTATTTT
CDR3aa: CASSLSAADTQYF

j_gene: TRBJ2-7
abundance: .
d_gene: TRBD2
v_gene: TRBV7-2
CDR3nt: TGTGCCAGCAGCTTAGGGGCAAGTCCGGGACTACCTCCCTACGAGCAGTACTTC
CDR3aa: CASSLGASPGLPPYEQYF

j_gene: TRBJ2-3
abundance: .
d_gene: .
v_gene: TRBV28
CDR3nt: TGTGCCAGCAGTCCAGGGGGGATTCAAAATACGCAGTATTTT
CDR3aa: CASSPGGIQNTQYF

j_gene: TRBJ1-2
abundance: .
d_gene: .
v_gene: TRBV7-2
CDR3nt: TGTGCCAGCAGCTTAGGGGGCAGGGCGGCGGAGGGCTACACCTTC
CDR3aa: CASSLGGRAAEGYTF

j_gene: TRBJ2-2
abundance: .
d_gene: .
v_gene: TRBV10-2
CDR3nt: TGCGCCAGCACCATACTAGTACCCGCTTCGAACACCGGGGAGCTGTTTTTT
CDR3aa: CASTILVPASNTGELFF

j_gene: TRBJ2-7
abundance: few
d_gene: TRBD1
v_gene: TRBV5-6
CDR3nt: TGTGCCAGCAGCTTTACAGGGGGTCGGTACGAGCAGTACTTC
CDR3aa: CASSFTGGRYEQYF

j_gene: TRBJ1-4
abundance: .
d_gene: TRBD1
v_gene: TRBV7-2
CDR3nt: TGTGCCAGCAGCCCGGACAGGGGCAGTGAAAAACTGTTTTTT
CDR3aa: CASSPDRGSEKLFF

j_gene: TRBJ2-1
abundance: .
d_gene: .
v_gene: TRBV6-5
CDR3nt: TGTGCCAGCACCTTGAGTCTGAGCTCCTACAATGAGCAGTTCTTC
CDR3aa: CASTLSLSSYNEQFF

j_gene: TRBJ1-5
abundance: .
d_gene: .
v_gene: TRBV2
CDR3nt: TGTGCCAGCAGTAAAAGAGGGACGGGGGTTAGCAATCAGCCCCAGCATTTT
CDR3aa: CASSKRGTGVSNQPQHF

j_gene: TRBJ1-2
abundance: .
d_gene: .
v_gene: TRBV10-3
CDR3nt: TGTGCCATCAGTGAGTTAGGCAGGGCGGTATCTGACTATGGCTACACCTTC
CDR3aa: CAISELGRAVSDYGYTF

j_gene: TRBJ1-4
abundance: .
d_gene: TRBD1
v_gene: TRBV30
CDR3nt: TGTGCCCTCGACAGGGGAGAGGAAAAACTGTTTTTT
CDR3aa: CALDRGEEKLFF

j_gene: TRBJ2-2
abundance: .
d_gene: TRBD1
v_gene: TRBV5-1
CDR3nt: TGCGCCAGCAGCGACGGGACAGGGGGCTCCAACACCGGGGAGCTGTTTTTT
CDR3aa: CASSDGTGGSNTGELFF

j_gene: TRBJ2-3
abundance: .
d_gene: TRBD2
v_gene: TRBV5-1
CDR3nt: TGCGCCAGCTCCCCGTGGGGCGGGAGAATAGATACGCAGTATTTT
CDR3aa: CASSPWGGRIDTQYF

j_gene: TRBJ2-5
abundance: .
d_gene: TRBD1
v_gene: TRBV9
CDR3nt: TGTGCCAGCAGCGCCTCCGGGACAGCCCAAGAGACCCAGTACTTC
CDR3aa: CASSASGTAQETQYF

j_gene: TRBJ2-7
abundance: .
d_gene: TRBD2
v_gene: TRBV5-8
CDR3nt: TGTGCCAGCAGCTTGGGTCTAGCGGGAATCGGGCAGTACTTC
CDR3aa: CASSLGLAGIGQYF

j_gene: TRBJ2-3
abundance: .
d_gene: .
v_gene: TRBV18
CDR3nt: TGTGCCAGCTCGCCGCTAGGAATTGCAGATACGCAGTATTTT
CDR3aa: CASSPLGIADTQYF

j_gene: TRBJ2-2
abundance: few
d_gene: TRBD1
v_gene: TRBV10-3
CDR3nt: TGTGCCATCAGGGGGACAGGGACAAACACCGGGGAGCTGTTTTTT
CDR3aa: CAIRGTGTNTGELFF

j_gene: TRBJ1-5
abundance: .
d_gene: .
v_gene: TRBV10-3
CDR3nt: TGTGCCATCAGTGAGTTTTACCGGGACATCAATCAGCCCCAGCATTTT
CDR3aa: CAISEFYRDINQPQHF

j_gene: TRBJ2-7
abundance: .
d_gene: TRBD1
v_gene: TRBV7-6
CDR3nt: TGTGCCAGCAGTCCCGGGACAGGACCCTACGAGCAGTACTTC
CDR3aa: CASSPGTGPYEQYF

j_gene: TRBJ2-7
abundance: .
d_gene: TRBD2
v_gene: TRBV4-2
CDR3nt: TGTGCCAGCAGCCAAGATGTAGCGGGAGGCGGTTACGAGCAGTACTTC
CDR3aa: CASSQDVAGGGYEQYF

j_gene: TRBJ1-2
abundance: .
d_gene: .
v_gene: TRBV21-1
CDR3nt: TGTGCCAGCAGCACCAGGGACAGGGATGGCTACACCTTC
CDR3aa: CASSTRDRDGYTF

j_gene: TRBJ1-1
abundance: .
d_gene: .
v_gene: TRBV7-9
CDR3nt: TGTGCCAGCAGACAGGGAATCACTGAAGCTTTCTTT
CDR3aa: CASRQGITEAFF

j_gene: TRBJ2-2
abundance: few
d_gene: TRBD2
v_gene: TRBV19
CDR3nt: TGTGCCAGTAGTATCCTAGCGGGGAGCGGCACCGGGGAGCTGTTTTTT
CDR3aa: CASSILAGSGTGELFF

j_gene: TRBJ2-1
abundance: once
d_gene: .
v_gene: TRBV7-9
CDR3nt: TGTGCCAGCAGCTCCGACAGGAATGAGCAGTTCTTC
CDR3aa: CASSSDRNEQFF

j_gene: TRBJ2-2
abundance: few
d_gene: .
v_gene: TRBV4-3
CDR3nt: TGCGCCAGCAGCCAAGAGTTTCAGGGGCGGACCGGGGAGCTGTTTTTT
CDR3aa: CASSQEFQGRTGELFF

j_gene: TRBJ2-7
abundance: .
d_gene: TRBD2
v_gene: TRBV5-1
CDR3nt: TGCGCCAGCAGCTTGGCTGGGGGGGTGCACGAGCAGTACTTC
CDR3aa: CASSLAGGVHEQYF

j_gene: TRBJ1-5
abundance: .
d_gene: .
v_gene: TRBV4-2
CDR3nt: TGTGCCAGCAGCCAAGAGAGAGGAGGGATGAATCAGCCCCAGCATTTT
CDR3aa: CASSQERGGMNQPQHF

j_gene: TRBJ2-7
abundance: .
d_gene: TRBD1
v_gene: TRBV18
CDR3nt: TGTGCCAGCTCACCAGAGACAGGGAATACCGAGCAGTACTTC
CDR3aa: CASSPETGNTEQYF

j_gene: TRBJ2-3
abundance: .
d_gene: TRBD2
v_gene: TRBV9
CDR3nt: TGTGCCAGCAGCGTAGGGGGGACTAGCGGGAGCACAGATACGCAGTATTTT
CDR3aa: CASSVGGTSGSTDTQYF

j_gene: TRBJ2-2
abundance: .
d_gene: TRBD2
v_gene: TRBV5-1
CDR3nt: TGCGCCAGCAGCTTAGCGGGAGAGGGCACCGGGGAGCTGTTTTTT
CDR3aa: CASSLAGEGTGELFF

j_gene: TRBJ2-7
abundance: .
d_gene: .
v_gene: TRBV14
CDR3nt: TGTGCCAGCAGCGACAACACCTACGAGCAGTACTTC
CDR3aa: CASSDNTYEQYF

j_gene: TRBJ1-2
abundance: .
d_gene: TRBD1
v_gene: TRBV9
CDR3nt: TGTGCCAGCACCAGGGACAGTAACTATGGCTACACCTTC
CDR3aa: CASTRDSNYGYTF

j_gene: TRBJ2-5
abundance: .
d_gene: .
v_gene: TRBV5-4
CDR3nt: TGTGCCAGCAGCTTGGCGAGTGAGACCCAGTACTTC
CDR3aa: CASSLASETQYF